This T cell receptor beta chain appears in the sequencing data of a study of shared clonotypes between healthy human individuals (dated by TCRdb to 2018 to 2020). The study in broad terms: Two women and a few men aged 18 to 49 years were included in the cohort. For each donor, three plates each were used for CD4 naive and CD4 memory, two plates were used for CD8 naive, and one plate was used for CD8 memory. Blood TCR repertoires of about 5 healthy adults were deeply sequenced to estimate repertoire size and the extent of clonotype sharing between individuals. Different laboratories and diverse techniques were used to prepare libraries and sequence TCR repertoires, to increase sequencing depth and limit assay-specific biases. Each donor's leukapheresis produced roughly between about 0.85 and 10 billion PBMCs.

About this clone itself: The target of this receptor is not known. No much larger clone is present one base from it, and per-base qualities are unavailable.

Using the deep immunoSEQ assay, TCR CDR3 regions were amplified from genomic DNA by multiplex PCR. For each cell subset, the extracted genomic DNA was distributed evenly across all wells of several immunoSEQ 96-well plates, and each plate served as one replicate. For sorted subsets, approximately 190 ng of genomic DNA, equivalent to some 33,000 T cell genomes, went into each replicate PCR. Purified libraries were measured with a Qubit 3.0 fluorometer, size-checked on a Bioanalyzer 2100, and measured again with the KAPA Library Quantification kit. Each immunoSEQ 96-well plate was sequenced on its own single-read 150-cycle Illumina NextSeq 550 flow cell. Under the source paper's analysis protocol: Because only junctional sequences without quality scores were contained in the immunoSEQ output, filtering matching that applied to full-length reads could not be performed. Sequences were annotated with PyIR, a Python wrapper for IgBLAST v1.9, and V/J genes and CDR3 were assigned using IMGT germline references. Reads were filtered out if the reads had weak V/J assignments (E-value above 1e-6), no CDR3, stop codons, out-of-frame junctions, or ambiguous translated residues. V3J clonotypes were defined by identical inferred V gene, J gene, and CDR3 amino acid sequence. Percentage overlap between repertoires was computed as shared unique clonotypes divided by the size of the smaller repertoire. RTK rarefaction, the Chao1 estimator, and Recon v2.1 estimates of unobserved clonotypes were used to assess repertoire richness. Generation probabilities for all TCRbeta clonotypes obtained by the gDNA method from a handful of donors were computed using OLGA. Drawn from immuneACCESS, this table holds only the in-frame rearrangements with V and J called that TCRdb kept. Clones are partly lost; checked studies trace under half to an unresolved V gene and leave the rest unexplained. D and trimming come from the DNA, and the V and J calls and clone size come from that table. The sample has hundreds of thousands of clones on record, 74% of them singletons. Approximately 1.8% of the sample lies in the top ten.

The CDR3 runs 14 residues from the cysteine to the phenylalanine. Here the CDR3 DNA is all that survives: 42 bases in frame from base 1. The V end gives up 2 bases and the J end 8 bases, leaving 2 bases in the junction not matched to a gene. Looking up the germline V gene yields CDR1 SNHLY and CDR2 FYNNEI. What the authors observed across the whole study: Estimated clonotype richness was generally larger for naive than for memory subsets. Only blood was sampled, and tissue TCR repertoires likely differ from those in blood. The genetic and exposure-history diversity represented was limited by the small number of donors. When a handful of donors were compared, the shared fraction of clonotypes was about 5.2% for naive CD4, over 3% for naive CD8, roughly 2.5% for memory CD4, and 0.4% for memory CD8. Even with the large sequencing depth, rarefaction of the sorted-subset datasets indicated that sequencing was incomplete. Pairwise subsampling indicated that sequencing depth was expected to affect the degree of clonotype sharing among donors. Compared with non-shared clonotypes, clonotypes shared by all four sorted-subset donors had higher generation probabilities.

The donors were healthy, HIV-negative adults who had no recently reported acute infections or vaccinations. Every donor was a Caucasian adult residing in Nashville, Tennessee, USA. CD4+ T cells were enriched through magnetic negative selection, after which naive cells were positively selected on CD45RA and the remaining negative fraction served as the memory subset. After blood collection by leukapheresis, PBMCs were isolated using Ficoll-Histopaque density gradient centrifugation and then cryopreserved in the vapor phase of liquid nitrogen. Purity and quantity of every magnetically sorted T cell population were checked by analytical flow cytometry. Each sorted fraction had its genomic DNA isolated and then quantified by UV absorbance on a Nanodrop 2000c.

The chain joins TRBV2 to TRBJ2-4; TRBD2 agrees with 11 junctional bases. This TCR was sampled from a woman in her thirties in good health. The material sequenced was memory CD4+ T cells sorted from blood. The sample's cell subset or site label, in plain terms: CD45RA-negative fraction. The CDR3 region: CASSETSGRYIQYF. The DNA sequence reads TGTGCCAGCAGTGAAACTAGCGGGAGATACATTCAGTACTTC.